The clone carrying this T cell receptor (beta chain) appeared a few times. The data belong to a study of PD-L1 blockade in urothelial cancer. Whole-study context: Patients with male sex and bladder-origin urothelial cancer accounted for about nine tenths of the roughly 29 enrolled.

The CDR3 has 15 residues. Germline CDR1 is SNHLY and CDR2 is FYNNEI. J gave up 6 bases and V 6 bases, and 9 bases lay outside the gene matches. The sample's time point: pretreatment peripheral blood. Profiled with immunoSEQ multiplex PCR; TCRdb holds only in-frame clones, not every one. Altogether about 86,000 clones are present, over 65% being singletons, with the ten largest covering approximately 15%. This sequence was found in a man aged 55 to 70 with urothelial cancer. The sample here was PBMCs, taken around atezolizumab (anti-PD-L1) treatment. The rearrangement links TRBV2 to TRBJ1-2; 11 nucleotides align to TRBD1. CDR3 in amino acids: CASSGRDRGINGYTF. DNA of the CDR3: TGTGCCAGCAGCGGCCGGGACAGGGGGATTAATGGCTACACCTTC.